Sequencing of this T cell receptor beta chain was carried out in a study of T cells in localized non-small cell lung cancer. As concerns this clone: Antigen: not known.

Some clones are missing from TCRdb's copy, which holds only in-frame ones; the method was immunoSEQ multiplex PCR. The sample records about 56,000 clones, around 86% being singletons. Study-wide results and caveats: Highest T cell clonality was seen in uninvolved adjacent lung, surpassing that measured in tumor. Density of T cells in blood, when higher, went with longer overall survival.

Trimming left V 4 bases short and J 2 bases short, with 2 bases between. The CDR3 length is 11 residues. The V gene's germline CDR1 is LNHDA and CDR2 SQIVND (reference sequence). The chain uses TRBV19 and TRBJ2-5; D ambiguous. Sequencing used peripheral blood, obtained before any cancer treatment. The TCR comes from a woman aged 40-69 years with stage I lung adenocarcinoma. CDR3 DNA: TGTGCCAGTAGTAAGCAAGAGACCCAGTACTTC. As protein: CASSKQETQYF.